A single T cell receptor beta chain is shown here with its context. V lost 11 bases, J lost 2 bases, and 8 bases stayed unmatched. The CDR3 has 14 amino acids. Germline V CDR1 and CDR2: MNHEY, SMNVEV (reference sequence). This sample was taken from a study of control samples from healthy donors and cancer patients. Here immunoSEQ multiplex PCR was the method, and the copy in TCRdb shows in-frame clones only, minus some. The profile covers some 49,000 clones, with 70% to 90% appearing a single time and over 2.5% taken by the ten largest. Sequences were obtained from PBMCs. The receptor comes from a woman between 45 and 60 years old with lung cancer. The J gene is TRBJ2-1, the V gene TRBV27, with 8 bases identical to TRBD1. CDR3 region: CAASTGGTYNEQFF. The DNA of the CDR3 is TGTGCCGCCTCAACAGGGGGGACCTACAATGAGCAGTTCTTC.